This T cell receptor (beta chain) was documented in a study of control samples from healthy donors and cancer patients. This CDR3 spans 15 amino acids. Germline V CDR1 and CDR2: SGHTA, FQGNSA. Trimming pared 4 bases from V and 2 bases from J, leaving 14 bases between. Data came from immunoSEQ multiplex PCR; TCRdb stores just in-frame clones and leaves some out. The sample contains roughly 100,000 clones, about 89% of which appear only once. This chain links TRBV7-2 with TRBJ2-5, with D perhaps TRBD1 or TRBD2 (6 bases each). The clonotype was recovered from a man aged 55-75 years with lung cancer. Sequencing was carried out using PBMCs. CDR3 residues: CASSWRGFRQETQYF. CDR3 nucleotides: TGTGCCAGCAGCTGGAGGGGGTTCCGGCAAGAGACCCAGTACTTC.